This T cell receptor beta chain was sequenced in a study of T cell changes during pregnancy in multiple sclerosis. Generated by immunoSEQ multiplex PCR, the TCRdb table keeps only in-frame clones and is missing some. The top ten clones hold approximately 0.9% of a sample with approximately 93,000 clones, around 90% of them seen once. The specimen was peripheral blood, collected before pregnancy. This TCR was sampled from a female donor with multiple sclerosis, enrolled in a pregnancy study.

The DNA of the CDR3 is TGTGCCAGCAGCTCGCCACTAGCGGGGGAGTACAATGAGCAGTTCTTC. Protein product: CASSSPLAGEYNEQFF. The chain carries TRBV5-5 and TRBJ2-1, with TRBD2 matching over 11 bases. Germline CDR1 and CDR2: SGHKS and YYEKEE (reference sequence). The CDR3 runs to 16 residues. The ends lost 3 bases at V and 4 bases at J; junction bases unmatched: 6.